The clone carrying this T cell receptor (beta chain) was observed many times. No antigen is known for it. One entry per CDR3 protein results from TCRdb running MiXCR on the RT-PCR reads. In the table there are 600,000 to 850,000 distinct CDR3 sequences, about 15% of which are singletons. These data come from a study of response to subunit inactivated influenza vaccine. General study points: Each seasonal influenza vaccination recruits few new T cells, the authors suggested.

Germline CDR1 SGHRS, CDR2 YFSETQ. The CDR3 consists of 16 residues. V was clipped by 0 bases and J by 1 base; unmatched bases: 3. The rearrangement links TRBV5-1 to TRBJ2-2; TRBD2 matches at 7 bases. The receptor was derived from a man in his fifties or sixties who received an inactivated influenza vaccine. The sample consisted of PBMCs from blood, taken 14 to 15 days before vaccination. The CDR3 DNA is TGCGCCAGCAGCTTGGTGGCTAGCGGGAACACCGGGGAGCTGTTTTTT. The encoded protein is CASSLVASGNTGELFF.